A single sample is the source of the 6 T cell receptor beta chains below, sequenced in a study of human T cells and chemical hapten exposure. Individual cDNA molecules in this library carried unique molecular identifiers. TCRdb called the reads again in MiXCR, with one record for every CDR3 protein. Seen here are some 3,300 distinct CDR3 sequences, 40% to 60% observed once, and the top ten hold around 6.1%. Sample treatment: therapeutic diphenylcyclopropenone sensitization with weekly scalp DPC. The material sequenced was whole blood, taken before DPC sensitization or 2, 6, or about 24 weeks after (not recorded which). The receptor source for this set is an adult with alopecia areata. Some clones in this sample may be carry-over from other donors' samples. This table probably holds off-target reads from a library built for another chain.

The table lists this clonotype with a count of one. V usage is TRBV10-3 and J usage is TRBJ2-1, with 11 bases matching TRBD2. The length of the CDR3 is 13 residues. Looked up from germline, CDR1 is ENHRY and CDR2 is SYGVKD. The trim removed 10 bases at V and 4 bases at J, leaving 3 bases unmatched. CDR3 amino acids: CATGTSGYNEQFF. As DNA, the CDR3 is TGTGCCACCGGGACTAGCGGTTACAATGAGCAGTTCTTC.

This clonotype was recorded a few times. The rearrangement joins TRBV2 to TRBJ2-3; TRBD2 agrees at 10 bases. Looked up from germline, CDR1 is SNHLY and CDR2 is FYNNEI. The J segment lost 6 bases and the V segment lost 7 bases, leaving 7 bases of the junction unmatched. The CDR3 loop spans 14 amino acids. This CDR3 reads CASNLAGAPDTQYF. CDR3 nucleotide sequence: TGTGCCAGCAACCTAGCGGGGGCCCCTGATACGCAGTATTTT.

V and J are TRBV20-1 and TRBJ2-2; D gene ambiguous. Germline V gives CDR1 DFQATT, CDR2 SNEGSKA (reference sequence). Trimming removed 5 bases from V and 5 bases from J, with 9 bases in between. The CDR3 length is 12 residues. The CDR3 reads CSALQATGELFF. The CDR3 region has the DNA TGCAGTGCTCTGCAGGCGACCGGGGAGCTGTTTTTT.

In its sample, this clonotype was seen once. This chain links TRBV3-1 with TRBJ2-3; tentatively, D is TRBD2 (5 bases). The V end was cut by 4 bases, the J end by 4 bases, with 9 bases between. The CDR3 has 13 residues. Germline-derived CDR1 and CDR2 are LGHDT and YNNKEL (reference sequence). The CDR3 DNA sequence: TGTGCCAGCAGCCCCCCCGGGGCAGATACGCAGTATTTT. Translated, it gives CASSPPGADTQYF.

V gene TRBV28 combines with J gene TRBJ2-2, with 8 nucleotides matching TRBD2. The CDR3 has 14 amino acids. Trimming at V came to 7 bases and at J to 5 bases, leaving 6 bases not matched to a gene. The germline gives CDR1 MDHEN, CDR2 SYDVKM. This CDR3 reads CASTSPGGTGELFF. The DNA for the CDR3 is TGTGCCAGCACAAGCCCGGGGGGGACCGGGGAGCTGTTTTTT.

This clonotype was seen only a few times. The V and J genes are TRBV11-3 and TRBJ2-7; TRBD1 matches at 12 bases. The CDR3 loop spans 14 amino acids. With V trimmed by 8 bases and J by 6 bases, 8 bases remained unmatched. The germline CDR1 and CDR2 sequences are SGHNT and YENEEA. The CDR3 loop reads CASGTGGFSSEQYF. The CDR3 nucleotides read TGTGCCAGCGGGACAGGGGGCTTTTCTTCCGAGCAGTACTTC.